This record looks at one T cell receptor (beta chain) sequence and its context. Its antigen remains unknown. This entry is derived from a study of cytomegalovirus exposure and HLA in healthy donors. At the level of the study: Earlier results showed roughly 120 million unique TCR beta sequences derived from approximately 180 million T cells. Out of approximately 400 genotyped donors, 81% belonged to the Caucasian-associated ancestry cluster. General study results and limits: In an earlier analysis, productive rearrangement rates for most beta V segments clustered near 87% or 30%.

While unrecorded immune exposures were likely, the donors were nominally healthy when sampled. The germline V gene has CDR1 SGHAT and CDR2 FQNNGV. The ends were cut back, 5 bases at V and 5 bases at J, with 15 bases in the middle. The CDR3 contains 14 residues. Both 60 Vbeta primers and 13 Jbeta primers went into the PCR. Some clones are missing from TCRdb's copy, which holds only in-frame ones; the method was immunoSEQ multiplex PCR. The sample includes roughly 150,000 clones, 70% to 80% of them seen just once. Sequencing was done on a sample of PBMCs. This TCR came from a middle-aged man in good health and CMV-seronegative. V is TRBV11-2 and J is TRBJ1-2, with TRBD1 as a possible D gene (5 bases). CDR3 loop: CASSPEGRDYGYTF. The CDR3 DNA is TGTGCCAGCAGCCCGGAGGGCAGGGATTATGGCTACACCTTC.